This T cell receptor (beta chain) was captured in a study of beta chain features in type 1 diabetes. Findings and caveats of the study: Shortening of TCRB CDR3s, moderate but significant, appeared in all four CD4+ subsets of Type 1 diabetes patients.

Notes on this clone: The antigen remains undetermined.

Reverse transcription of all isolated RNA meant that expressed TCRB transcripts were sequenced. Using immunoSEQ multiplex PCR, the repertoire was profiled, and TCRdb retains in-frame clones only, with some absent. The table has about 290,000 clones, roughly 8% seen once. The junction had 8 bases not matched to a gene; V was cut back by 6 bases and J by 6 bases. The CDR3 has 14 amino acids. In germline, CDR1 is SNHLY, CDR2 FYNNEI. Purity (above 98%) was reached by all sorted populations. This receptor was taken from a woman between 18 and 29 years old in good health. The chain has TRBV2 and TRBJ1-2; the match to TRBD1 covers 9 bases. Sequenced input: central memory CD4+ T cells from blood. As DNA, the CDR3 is TGTGCCAGCAGAATACAGGGGGCGCGGGATGGCTACACCTTC. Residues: CASRIQGARDGYTF.